The rows below give T cell receptor beta chains drawn from one sample of a study of cytomegalovirus exposure and HLA in healthy donors. The repertoire was sequenced with immunoSEQ multiplex PCR; TCRdb's copy has only in-frame clones and lacks some. The sample includes 120,000 or so clones, approximately 89% of them seen just once. Material: PBMCs. The receptors stem from a man aged 18-30 years in good health and CMV-seronegative. The CDR3 runs from the conserved cysteine through the conserved F or W. D genes are given only for firm matches. Size values are once, few and many counts, or a class for expanded clones, and some rows have none.

D	V	size	J	CDR3	DNA
TRBD1	TRBV6-6	-	TRBJ1-5	CASRFTGTGDQPQHF	TGTGCCAGCAGATTTACCGGGACAGGCGATCAGCCCCAGCATTTT
TRBD2	TRBV2	-	TRBJ2-2	CASTKTGTSGANTGELFF	TGTGCCAGCACCAAAACTGGGACTAGCGGGGCGAACACCGGGGAGCTGTTTTTT
-	TRBV5-5	-	TRBJ2-6	CASSSGTNLNSGANVLTF	TGTGCCAGCAGCTCCGGGACAAACCTTAACTCTGGGGCCAACGTCCTGACTTTC
TRBD2	TRBV7-6	few	TRBJ2-1	CASSRASGGSYNEQFF	TGTGCCAGCAGCCGAGCTAGCGGGGGGTCCTACAATGAGCAGTTCTTC
-	TRBV7-6	-	TRBJ1-3	CASSLASGLSGNTIYF	TGTGCCAGCAGCTTAGCGAGTGGACTCTCTGGAAACACCATATATTTT
-	TRBV5-1	once	TRBJ2-7	CASSSEGGKNYEQYF	TGCGCCAGCAGCTCAGAGGGGGGGAAGAACTACGAGCAGTACTTC
-	TRBV19	few	TRBJ1-5	CASNPDNSNQPQHF	TGTGCCAGTAACCCGGACAATTCCAATCAGCCCCAGCATTTT
-	TRBV5-1	-	TRBJ2-5	CASSLAGGRPETQYF	TGCGCCAGCAGCTTGGCCGGGGGGCGACCGGAGACCCAGTACTTC
TRBD1	TRBV19	-	TRBJ1-5	CASSIVSGPGGRGNQPQHF	TGTGCCAGTAGTATCGTGAGTGGGCCAGGGGGCAGGGGCAATCAGCCCCAGCATTTT
TRBD1	TRBV7-9	-	TRBJ1-2	CASSLRGTGPGGDYGYTF	TGTGCCAGCAGCTTAAGAGGAACAGGGCCAGGGGGTGACTATGGCTACACCTTC
-	TRBV27	-	TRBJ1-4	CASRRGLGATNEKLFF	TGTGCCAGCCGCAGGGGCTTGGGCGCAACTAATGAAAAACTGTTTTTT
TRBD2	TRBV6-5	-	TRBJ2-5	CASTLGGQETQYF	TGTGCCAGCACTTTGGGGGGGCAAGAGACCCAGTACTTC
TRBD1	TRBV5-1	-	TRBJ2-2	CASSNRTGDTGELFF	TGCGCCAGCAGTAACCGGACAGGGGACACCGGGGAGCTGTTTTTT
TRBD2	TRBV5-1	-	TRBJ2-1	CASSLVTSGNNEQFF	TGCGCCAGCAGCTTGGTGACTAGCGGAAACAATGAGCAGTTCTTC
TRBD1	TRBV5-1	-	TRBJ1-3	CASSLSDRGPGNTIYF	TGCGCCAGCAGCTTGTCCGACAGGGGGCCTGGAAACACCATATATTTT
TRBD2	TRBV5-1	-	TRBJ2-1	CASSSGTSGYNEQFF	TGCGCCAGCAGCTCCGGGACTAGCGGGTACAATGAGCAGTTCTTC
TRBD2	TRBV4-1	-	TRBJ2-7	CASSQYFRSISGNSYEQYF	TGCGCCAGCAGCCAATACTTCCGGTCGATTAGCGGGAACTCCTACGAGCAGTACTTC